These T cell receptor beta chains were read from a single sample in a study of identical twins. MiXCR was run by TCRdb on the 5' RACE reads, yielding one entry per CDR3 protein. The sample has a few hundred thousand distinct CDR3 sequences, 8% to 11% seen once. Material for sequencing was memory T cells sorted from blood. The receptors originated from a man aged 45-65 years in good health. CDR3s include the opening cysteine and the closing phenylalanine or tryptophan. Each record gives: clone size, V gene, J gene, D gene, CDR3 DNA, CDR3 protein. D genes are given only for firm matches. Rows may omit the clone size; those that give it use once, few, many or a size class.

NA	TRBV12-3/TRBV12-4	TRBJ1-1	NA	TGTGCCAGCAGTTTAGTCCAAAGTGAAGCTTTCTTT	CASSLVQSEAFF
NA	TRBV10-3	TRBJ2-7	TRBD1	TGTGCCATCCAGGGACAGGGGGAGTACGAGCAGTACTTC	CAIQGQGEYEQYF
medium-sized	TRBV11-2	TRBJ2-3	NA	TGTGCCAGCAGCTTACTCGGCTTTGCAGATACGCAGTATTTT	CASSLLGFADTQYF
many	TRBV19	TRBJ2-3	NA	TGTGCCAGTAGTCGGTCTAGCGGCACAGATACGCAGTATTTT	CASSRSSGTDTQYF
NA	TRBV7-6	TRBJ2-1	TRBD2	TGTGCCAGCACCCTTGGAGCGGGAAGTAACAATGAGCAGTTCTTC	CASTLGAGSNNEQFF
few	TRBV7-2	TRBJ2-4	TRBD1	TGTGCCAGCAGCCCCGCCCAGGGGGCGAACATTCAGTACTTC	CASSPAQGANIQYF
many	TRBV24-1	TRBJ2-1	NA	TGTGCCACCAGTGACCCGGACAGCCCTCACTCCTACAATGAGCAGTTCTTC	CATSDPDSPHSYNEQFF
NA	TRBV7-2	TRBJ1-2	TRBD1	TGTGCCAGCAGCAGACAGGGGTCCGTCTATGGCTACACCTTC	CASSRQGSVYGYTF
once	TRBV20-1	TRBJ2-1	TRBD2	TGCAGTGCTAGAGGGGTATCTAGCGGGAGGTACAATGAGCAGTTCTTC	CSARGVSSGRYNEQFF
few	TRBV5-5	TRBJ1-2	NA	TGTGCCAGCAGCCCGCGGGGGACTCAGGGCTACACCTTC	CASSPRGTQGYTF
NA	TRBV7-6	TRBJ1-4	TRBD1	TGTGCCAGCAGCTTCCAACAGGGGGGGGAAAAACTGTTTTTT	CASSFQQGGEKLFF
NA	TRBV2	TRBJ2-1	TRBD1	TGTGCCAGCAATCAGGACAGGGCCAATGAGCAGTTCTTC	CASNQDRANEQFF
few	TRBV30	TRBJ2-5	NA	TGTGCCTGGAGTGCAGGGGCTGAGACCCAGTACTTC	CAWSAGAETQYF
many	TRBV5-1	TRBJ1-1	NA	TGCGCCAGCAGCTCAGGGGTTACTGAAGCTTTCTTT	CASSSGVTEAFF
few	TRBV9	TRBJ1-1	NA	TGTGCCAGCAGCGTCGAACCCGGCGGCACTGAAGCTTTCTTT	CASSVEPGGTEAFF
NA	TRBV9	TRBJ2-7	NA	TGTGCCAGCAGCGCGGGACGAGACTACGAGCAGTACTTC	CASSAGRDYEQYF
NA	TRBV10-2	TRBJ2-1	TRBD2	TGCGCCAGCAGTGAGTCGGGGAGGACTAGCGGGATTAATTACAATGAGCAGTTCTTC	CASSESGRTSGINYNEQFF
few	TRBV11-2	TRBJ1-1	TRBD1	TGTGCCAGCAGCCTGGACAGGATGAGTGGTGAAGCTTTCTTT	CASSLDRMSGEAFF
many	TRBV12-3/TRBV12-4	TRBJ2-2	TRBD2	TGTGCCAGCAGTTATCCCAGCGCGGGGGTCGGGGAGCTGTTTTTT	CASSYPSAGVGELFF
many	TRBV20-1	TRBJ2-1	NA	TGCAGTGCTAGGGCTGACCTGGACAATGAGCAGTTCTTC	CSARADLDNEQFF
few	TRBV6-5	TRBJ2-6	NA	TGTGCCAGCAGTTTCAACTCCGGGACCGGATCCTCTGGGGCCAACGTCCTGACTTTC	CASSFNSGTGSSGANVLTF
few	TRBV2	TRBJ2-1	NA	TGTGCCAGCACAAGGGATCTAGGGAGAGAGCAGTTCTTC	CASTRDLGREQFF
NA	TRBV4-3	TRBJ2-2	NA	TGCGCCAGCGGACGGGCGAACACCGGGGAGCTGTTTTTT	CASGRANTGELFF
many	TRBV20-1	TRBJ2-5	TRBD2	TGCAGTGCTCCTGACCGCGGACTAGCGGGGAGAGAGACCCAGTACTTC	CSAPDRGLAGRETQYF
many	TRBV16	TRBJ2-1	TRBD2	TGTGCCAGCAGCCAATGGCTAGCGGGGGTTTCGAGTGAGCAGTTCTTC	CASSQWLAGVSSEQFF
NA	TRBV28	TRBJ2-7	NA	TGTGCCAGCAGTTTAAGCGCCCCCCCGTCCGAGCAGTACTTC	CASSLSAPPSEQYF
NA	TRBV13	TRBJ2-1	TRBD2	TGTGCCAGCAGCTTTCGACTAGCTTACAATGAGCAGTTCTTC	CASSFRLAYNEQFF
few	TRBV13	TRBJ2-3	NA	TGTGCCAGCAGCCCAAAATTCTTAGCGGAAACCTCTAGCACAGATACGCAGTATTTT	CASSPKFLAETSSTDTQYF
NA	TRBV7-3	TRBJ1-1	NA	TGTGCCAGCAGCTTAACTGCAGGAGGGACTAAGAACACTGAAGCTTTCTTT	CASSLTAGGTKNTEAFF
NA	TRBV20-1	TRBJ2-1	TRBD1	TGCAGTGCCATGCCCGGGACAGGGGGCCACAATGAGCAGTTCTTC	CSAMPGTGGHNEQFF
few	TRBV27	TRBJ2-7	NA	TGTGCCAGCAGTAGGACAACCGCTATCTACGAGCAGTACTTC	CASSRTTAIYEQYF
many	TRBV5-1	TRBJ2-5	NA	TGCGCCAGCAGCATAAAAGGAGGGGGAGAGACCCAGTACTTC	CASSIKGGGETQYF
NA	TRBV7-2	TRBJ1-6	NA	TGTGCCAGCAGCTTAGTCGTAGGGGGGGGTTCACCCCTCCACTTT	CASSLVVGGGSPLHF
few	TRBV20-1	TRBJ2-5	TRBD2	TGCAGTGCCCGATGGGCGGGGGTATTTCAAGAGACCCAGTACTTC	CSARWAGVFQETQYF
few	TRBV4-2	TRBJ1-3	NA	TGTGCCAGCAGCCAAGATAAGCGACCCTCTGGAAACACCATATATTTT	CASSQDKRPSGNTIYF
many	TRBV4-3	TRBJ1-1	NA	TGCGCCAGCCGGGGCGCGACTGAAGCTTTCTTT	CASRGATEAFF
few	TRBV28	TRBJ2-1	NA	TGTGCCAGCACCTGGGAAAGCTCCTACAATGAGCAGTTCTTC	CASTWESSYNEQFF
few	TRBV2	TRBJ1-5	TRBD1	TGTGCCAGCAAGGGGGCTGGGGGCAATCAGCCCCAGCATTTT	CASKGAGGNQPQHF